This T cell receptor (beta chain) was profiled in a study of human versus mouse CDR3 diversity and MHC coevolution. The wider study: Samples had between roughly 0.6 x 10^7 and 1.6 x 10^7 valid reads.

Regarding this clone: The target antigen is unknown.

Deletions cut 5 bases from V and 7 bases from J, with 8 bases between. Germline V gives CDR1 SGHTA, CDR2 FQGNSA. CDR3 length equals 12 residues. Notes on the study in general: Compared with mice, human CDR3s carried more deletions and insertions on average.

Sorting isolated naive CD4 T cells lacking CD45RO and expressing CD62L. Libraries were prepared by immunoSEQ multiplex PCR; TCRdb keeps only in-frame clonotypes and omits some of them. Found here are about 60,000 clones, approximately 94% of them singletons; the top ten hold 15% to 20%. This clonotype was sampled from a person between 60 and 69 years old in good health. The sequenced sample consisted of naive CD4+ T cells from blood. Described subset: CD45RO-negative CD62L-positive naive CD4 T cells. The rearrangement links TRBV7-2 to TRBJ2-2, with D perhaps matching TRBD2 (5 bases). The CDR3 is CASSRAVGELFF. The CDR3 DNA follows: TGTGCCAGCAGCCGAGCGGTCGGGGAGCTGTTTTTT.